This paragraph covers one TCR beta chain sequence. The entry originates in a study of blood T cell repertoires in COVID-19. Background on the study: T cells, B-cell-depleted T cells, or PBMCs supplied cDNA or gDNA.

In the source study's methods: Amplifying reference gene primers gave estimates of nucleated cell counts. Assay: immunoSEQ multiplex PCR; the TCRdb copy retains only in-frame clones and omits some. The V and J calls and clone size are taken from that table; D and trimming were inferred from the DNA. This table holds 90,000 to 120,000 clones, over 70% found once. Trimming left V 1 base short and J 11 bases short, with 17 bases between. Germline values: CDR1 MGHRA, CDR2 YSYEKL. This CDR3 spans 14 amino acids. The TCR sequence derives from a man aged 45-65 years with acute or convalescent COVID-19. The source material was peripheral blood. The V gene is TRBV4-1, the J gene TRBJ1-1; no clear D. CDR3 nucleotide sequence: TGCGCCAGCAGCCAAGGGGCCCTTGGTGCAGAGGCTTTCTTT. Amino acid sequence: CASSQGALGAEAFF.